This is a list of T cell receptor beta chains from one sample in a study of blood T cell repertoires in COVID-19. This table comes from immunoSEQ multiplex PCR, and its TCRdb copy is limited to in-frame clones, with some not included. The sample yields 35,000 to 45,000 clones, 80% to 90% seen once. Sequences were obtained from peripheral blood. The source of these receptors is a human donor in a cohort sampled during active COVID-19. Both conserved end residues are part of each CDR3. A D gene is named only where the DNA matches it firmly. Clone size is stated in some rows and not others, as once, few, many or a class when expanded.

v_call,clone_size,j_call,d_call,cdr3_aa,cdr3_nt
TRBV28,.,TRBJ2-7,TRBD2,CASSSLTHWGTSGASYEQYF,TGTGCCAGCAGTTCCCTGACCCATTGGGGGACTAGCGGAGCCTCCTACGAGCAGTACTTC
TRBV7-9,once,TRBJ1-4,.,CASSHGEIRPTNEKLFF,TGTGCCAGCAGCCATGGGGAGATCCGACCAACTAATGAAAAACTGTTTTTT
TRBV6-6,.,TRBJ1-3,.,CASRLQAAGNTIYF,TGTGCCAGCAGGTTACAGGCTGCTGGAAACACCATATATTTT
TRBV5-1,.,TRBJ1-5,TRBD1,CASSLEGQGANQPQHF,TGCGCCAGCAGCTTGGAAGGACAGGGCGCCAATCAGCCCCAGCATTTT
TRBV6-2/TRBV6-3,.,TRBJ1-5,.,CASSYIQENQPQHF,TGTGCCAGCAGTTACATACAGGAAAATCAGCCCCAGCATTTT
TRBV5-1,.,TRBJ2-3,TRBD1,CASSSPGTGGTDTQYF,TGCGCCAGCAGCTCCCCCGGGACAGGGGGCACAGATACGCAGTATTTT
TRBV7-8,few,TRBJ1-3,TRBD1,CASSPRDRRLRTIYF,TGTGCCAGCAGCCCCCGGGACAGGCGATTGCGCACCATATATTTT
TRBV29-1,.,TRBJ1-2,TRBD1,CSVLGQGLYGYTF,TGCAGCGTGCTTGGACAGGGACTATATGGCTACACCTTC
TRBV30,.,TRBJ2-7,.,CAWRVDSPYEQYF,TGTGCCTGGAGGGTAGACAGTCCCTACGAGCAGTACTTC
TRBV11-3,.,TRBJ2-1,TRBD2,CASSLDTGGEQFF,TGTGCCAGCAGCTTAGATACGGGAGGTGAGCAGTTCTTC
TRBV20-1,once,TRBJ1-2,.,CSASQGRSGYTF,TGCAGTGCGAGTCAGGGAAGGAGTGGCTACACCTTC
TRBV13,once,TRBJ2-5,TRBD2,CASSLVLAGGETQYF,TGTGCCAGCAGCTTAGTACTAGCGGGTGGAGAGACCCAGTACTTC
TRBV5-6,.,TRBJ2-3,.,CASSLWLVGPDTQYF,TGTGCCAGCAGCTTGTGGCTAGTGGGTCCAGATACGCAGTATTTT
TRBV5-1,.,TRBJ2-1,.,CASSLDSGEPYNEQFF,TGCGCCAGCAGCTTGGATTCGGGGGAACCCTACAATGAGCAGTTCTTC
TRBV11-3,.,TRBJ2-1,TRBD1,CASSLEGGQGSYNEQFF,TGTGCCAGCAGCTTAGAAGGAGGACAGGGTTCCTACAATGAGCAGTTCTTC
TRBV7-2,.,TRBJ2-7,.,CASSLDGSYEQYF,TGTGCCAGCAGCTTAGACGGTTCCTACGAGCAGTACTTC
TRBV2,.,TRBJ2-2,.,CASSEVQSGELFF,TGTGCCAGCAGTGAAGTTCAGTCCGGGGAGCTGTTTTTT
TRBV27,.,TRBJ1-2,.,CASSLLGGAPDGYTF,TGTGCCAGCAGTTTACTGGGCGGGGCGCCGGATGGCTACACCTTC
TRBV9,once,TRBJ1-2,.,CASSEGLTENYGYTF,TGTGCCAGCAGCGAGGGTTTGACAGAGAACTATGGCTACACCTTC
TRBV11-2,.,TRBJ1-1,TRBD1,CASRTGTVRWSEAFF,TGTGCCAGCAGAACCGGGACAGTAAGATGGTCTGAAGCTTTCTTT
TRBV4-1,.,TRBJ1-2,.,CASSQETGKSGYTF,TGCGCCAGCAGCCAAGAAACAGGGAAAAGTGGCTACACCTTC
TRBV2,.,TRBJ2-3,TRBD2,CASRKRLAADTQYF,TGTGCCAGCAGAAAACGACTAGCGGCAGATACGCAGTATTTT
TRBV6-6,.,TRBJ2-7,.,CASSYSAGQEQYF,TGTGCCAGCAGTTACTCGGCAGGGCAGGAGCAGTACTTC
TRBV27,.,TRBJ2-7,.,CASSLGGGYEQYF,TGTGCCAGCAGTTTAGGAGGAGGCTACGAGCAGTACTTC
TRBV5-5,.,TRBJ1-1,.,CASSLRGLRNTEAFF,TGTGCCAGCAGCTTGCGAGGGCTCAGGAACACTGAAGCTTTCTTT
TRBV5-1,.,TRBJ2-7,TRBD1,CASRQGAGEQYF,TGCGCCAGTAGACAGGGGGCGGGCGAGCAGTACTTC
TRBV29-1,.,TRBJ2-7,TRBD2,CSAEFSGRGYEQYF,TGCAGCGCTGAATTTAGCGGGAGGGGCTACGAGCAGTACTTC
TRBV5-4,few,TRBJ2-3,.,CASSLDGGSADTQYF,TGTGCCAGCAGCTTGGACGGGGGTAGCGCAGATACGCAGTATTTT
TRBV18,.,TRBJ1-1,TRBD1,CASSLGQANTEAFF,TGTGCCAGCTCACTTGGACAGGCAAACACTGAAGCTTTCTTT
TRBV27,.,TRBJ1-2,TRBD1,CASSSYASTGGGGYTF,TGTGCCAGCAGTTCCTACGCCTCGACAGGGGGCGGCGGCTACACCTTC
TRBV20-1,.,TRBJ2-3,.,CSASVASWADTQYF,TGCAGTGCTAGTGTGGCTAGTTGGGCAGATACGCAGTATTTT
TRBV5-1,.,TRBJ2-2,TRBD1,CASNDRAGTGELFF,TGCGCCAGCAACGACAGGGCGGGCACCGGGGAGCTGTTTTTT
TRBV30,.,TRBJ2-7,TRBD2,CAWMTSGGLSYEQYF,TGTGCCTGGATGACTAGCGGGGGGCTATCCTACGAGCAGTACTTC
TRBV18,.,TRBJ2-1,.,CASSPTLSENEQFF,TGTGCCAGCTCACCGACTCTCAGCGAGAATGAGCAGTTCTTC
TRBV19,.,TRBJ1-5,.,CASSIDPDVRARGPQHF,TGTGCCAGTAGTATAGACCCCGACGTCAGGGCCAGGGGGCCCCAGCATTTT
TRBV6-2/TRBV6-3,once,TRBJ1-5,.,CASSYGLNQPQHF,TGTGCCAGCAGTTACGGACTCAATCAGCCCCAGCATTTT
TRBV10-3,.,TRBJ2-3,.,CAISGSEPSGTYTDTQYF,TGTGCCATCAGTGGATCGGAACCCAGCGGAACCTACACAGATACGCAGTATTTT
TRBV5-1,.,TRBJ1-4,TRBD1,CASSQGAVNEKLFF,TGCGCCAGCAGTCAGGGGGCCGTGAATGAAAAACTGTTTTTT
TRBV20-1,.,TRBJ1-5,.,CSASPGTPQHF,TGCAGTGCTAGCCCAGGCACGCCCCAGCATTTT
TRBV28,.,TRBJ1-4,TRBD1,CASSLQGAANEKLFF,TGTGCCAGCAGTCTCCAGGGGGCAGCTAATGAAAAACTGTTTTTT
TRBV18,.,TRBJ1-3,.,CASSRESSGNTIYF,TGTGCCAGCTCGCGCGAGAGCTCTGGAAACACCATATATTTT
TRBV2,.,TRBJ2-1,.,CASSGWKGNEQFF,TGTGCCAGTTCCGGGTGGAAAGGCAATGAGCAGTTCTTC